This T cell receptor beta chain stems from a study of early T cells in non-severe SARS-CoV-2 infection. Looked up from germline, CDR1 is MNHEY and CDR2 is SVGEGT. The CDR3 covers 14 residues. Individual cDNA molecules received unique molecular identifiers. TCRdb recomputed calls from the 5' RACE reads with MiXCR, one row per CDR3 protein. Here the sample spans under 60,000 distinct CDR3 sequences, around 9.7% being singletons. In the case of this clonotype: An end of the junction differs from the germline gene, which may be a read error.

The V call is TRBV6-2 or TRBV6-3, the J call TRBJ2-1; 10 positions match TRBD1. Sequencing was performed on whole blood. The TCR originated in an adult who was a healthcare worker with PCR-confirmed SARS-CoV-2 infection or an uninfected control (not recorded which). In DNA form, the CDR3 reads TGTGTCAGCAGGAGTGGGGACAGGGGAAATGAGCAGTTCTTC. It specifies CVSRSGDRGNEQFF.